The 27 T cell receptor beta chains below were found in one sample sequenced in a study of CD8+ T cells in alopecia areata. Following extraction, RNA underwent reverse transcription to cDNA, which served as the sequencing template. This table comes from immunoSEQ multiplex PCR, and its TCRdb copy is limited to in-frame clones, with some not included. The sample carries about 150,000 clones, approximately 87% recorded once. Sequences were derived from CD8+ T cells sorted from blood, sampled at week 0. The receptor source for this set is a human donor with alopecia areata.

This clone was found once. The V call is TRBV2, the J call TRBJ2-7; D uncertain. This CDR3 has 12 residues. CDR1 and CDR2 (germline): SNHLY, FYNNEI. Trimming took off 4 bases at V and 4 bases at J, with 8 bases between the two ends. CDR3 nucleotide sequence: TGTGCCAGCAGTGTGGATCCATACGAGCAGTACTTC. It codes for CASSVDPYEQYF.

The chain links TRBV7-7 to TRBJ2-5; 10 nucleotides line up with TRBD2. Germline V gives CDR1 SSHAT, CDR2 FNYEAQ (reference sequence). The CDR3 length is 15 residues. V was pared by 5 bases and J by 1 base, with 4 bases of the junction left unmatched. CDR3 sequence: CASSARTSGQETQYF. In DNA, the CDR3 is TGTGCCAGCAGCGCTCGGACTAGCGGCCAAGAGACCCAGTACTTC.

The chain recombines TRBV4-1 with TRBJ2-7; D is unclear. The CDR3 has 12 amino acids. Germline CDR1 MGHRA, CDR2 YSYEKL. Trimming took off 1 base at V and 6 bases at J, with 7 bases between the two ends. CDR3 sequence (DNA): TGCGCCAGCAGCCAAGGGGCACGCGAGCAGTACTTC. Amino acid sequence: CASSQGAREQYF.

CDR3 DNA sequence: TGTGCCAGCAGCGGAGAGCCCGGGGGCATCACTGAAGCTTTCTTT. Protein product: CASSGEPGGITEAFF. This sequence joins TRBV7-8 and TRBJ1-1; perhaps TRBD1 as D (6 bases). V dropped 5 bases and J dropped 4 bases, with 17 bases sitting between them. This CDR3 spans 15 amino acids. From germline, CDR1 is SGHVS and CDR2 FQNEAQ.

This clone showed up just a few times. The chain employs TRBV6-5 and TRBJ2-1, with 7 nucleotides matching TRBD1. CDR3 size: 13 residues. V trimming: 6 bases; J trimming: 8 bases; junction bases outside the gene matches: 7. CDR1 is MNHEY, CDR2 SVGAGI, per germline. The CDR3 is CASSPTGLDEQFF. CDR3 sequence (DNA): TGTGCCAGCAGCCCGACAGGGCTCGATGAGCAGTTCTTC.

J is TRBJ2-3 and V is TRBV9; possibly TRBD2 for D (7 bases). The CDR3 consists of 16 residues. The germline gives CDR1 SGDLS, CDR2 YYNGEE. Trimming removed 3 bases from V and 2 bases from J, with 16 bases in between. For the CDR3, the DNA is TGTGCCAGCAGCGCCGAGGGGGGGAGGTCCACAGATACGCAGTATTTT. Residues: CASSAEGGRSTDTQYF.

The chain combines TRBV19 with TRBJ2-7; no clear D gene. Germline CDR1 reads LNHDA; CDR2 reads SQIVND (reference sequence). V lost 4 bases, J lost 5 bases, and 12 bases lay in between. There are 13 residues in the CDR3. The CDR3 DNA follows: TGTGCCAGTAGTAACAGACCGTCAAACGAGCAGTACTTC. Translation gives CASSNRPSNEQYF.

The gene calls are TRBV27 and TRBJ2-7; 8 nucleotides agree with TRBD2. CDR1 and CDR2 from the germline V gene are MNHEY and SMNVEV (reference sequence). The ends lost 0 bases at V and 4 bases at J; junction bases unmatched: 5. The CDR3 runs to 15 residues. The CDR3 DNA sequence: TGTGCCAGCAGTTTATCGGGGACTAGAAATTACGAGCAGTACTTC. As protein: CASSLSGTRNYEQYF.

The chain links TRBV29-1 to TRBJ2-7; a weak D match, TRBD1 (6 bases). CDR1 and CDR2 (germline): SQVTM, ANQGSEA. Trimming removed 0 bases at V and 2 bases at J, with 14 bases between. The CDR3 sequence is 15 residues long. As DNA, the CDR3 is TGCAGCGTTGAAGATCAGGACAGCCAAACCTACGAGCAGTACTTC. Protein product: CSVEDQDSQTYEQYF.

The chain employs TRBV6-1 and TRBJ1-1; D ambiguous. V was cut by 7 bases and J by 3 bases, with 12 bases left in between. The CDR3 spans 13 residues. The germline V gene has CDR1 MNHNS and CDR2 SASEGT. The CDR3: CASTPWEDTEAFF. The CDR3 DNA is TGTGCCAGCACCCCGTGGGAGGACACTGAAGCTTTCTTT.

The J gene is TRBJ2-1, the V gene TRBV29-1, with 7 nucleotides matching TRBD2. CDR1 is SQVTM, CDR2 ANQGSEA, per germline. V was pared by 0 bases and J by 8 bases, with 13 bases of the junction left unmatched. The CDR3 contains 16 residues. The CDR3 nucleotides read TGCAGCGTTGAAGATCTTCCCGAGACTAGCCTGGATGAGCAGTTCTTC. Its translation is CSVEDLPETSLDEQFF.

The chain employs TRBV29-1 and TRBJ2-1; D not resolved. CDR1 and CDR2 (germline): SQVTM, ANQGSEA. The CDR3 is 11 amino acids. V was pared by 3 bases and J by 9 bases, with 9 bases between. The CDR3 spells CSVEGFTEQFF. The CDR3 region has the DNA TGCAGCGTTGAGGGCTTTACTGAGCAGTTCTTC.

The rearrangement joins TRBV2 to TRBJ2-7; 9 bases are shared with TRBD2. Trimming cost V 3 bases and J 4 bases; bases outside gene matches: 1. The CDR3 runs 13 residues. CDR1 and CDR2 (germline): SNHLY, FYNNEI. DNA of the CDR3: TGTGCCAGCAGTGACAGCGGGAGGTACGAGCAGTACTTC. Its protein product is CASSDSGRYEQYF.

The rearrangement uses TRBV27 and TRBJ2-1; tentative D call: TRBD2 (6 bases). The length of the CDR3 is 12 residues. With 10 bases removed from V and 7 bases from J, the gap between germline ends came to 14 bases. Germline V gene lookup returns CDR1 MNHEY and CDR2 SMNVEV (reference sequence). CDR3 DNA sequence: TGTGCCACTGGGGACTCTATTAATGAGCAGTTCTTC. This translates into CATGDSINEQFF.

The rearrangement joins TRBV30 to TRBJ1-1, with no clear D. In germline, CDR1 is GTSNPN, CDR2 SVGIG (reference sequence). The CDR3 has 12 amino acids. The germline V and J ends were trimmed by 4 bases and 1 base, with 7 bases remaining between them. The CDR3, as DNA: TGTGCCTGGATAACCGAGAACACTGAAGCTTTCTTT. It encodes CAWITENTEAFF.

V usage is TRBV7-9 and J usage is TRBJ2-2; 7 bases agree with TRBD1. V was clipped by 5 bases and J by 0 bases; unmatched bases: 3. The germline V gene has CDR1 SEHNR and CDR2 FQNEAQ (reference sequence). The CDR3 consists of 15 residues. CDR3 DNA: TGTGCCAGCAGCACGGGACAGACGAACACCGGGGAGCTGTTTTTT. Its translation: CASSTGQTNTGELFF.

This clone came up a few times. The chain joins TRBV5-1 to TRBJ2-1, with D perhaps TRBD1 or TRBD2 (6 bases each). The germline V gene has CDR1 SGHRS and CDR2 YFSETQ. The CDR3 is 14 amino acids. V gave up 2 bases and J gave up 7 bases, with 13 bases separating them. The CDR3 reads CASSLTRGRNEQFF. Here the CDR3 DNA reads TGCGCCAGCAGCTTAACCCGGGGGCGAAATGAGCAGTTCTTC.

For the CDR3, the DNA is TGTGCCAGCAGTTCCCGCCTGGCACACGCCAACTATGGCTACACCTTC. It codes for CASSSRLAHANYGYTF. This rearrangement joins TRBV27 to TRBJ1-2; D uncertain. V lost 4 bases and J lost 2, with 17 bases in between. Germline V gene sequence: CDR1 MNHEY, CDR2 SMNVEV (reference sequence). The CDR3 is 16 residues long.

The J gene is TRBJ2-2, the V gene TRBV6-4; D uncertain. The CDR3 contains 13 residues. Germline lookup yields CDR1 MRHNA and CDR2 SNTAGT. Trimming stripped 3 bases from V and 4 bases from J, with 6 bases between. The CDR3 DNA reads TGTGCCAGCAGTGAAAGCCCCACCGGGGAGCTGTTTTTT. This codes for CASSESPTGELFF.

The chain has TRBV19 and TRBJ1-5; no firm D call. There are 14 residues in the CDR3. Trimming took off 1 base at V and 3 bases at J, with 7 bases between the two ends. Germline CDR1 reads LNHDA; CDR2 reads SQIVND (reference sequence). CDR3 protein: CASSIVAANQPQHF. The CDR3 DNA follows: TGTGCCAGTAGTATAGTGGCGGCCAATCAGCCCCAGCATTTT.

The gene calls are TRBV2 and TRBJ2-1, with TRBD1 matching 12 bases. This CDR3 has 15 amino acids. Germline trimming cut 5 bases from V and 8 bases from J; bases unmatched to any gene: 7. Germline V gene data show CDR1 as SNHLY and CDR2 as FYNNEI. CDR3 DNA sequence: TGTGCCAGCAGTACTCCGGGACAGGGGGCAGATGAGCAGTTCTTC. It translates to CASSTPGQGADEQFF. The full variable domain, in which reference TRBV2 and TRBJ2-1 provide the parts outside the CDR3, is EPEVTQTPSHQVTQMGQEVILRCVPISNHLYFYWYRQILGQKVEFLVSFYNNEISEKSEIFDDQFSVERPDGSNFTLKIRSTKLEDSAMYFCASSTPGQGADEQFFGPGTRLTVL.

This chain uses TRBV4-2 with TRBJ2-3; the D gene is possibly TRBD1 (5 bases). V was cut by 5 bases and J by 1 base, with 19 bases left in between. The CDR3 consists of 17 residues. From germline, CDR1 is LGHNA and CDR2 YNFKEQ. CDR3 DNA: TGTGCCAGCAGCTTAGTGGGCGTGGACACACGCACAGATACGCAGTATTTT. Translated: CASSLVGVDTRTDTQYF.

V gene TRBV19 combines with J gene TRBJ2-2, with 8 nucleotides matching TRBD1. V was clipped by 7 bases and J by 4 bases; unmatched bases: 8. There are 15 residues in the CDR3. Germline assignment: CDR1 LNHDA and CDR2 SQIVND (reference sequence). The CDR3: CASTLYRGSTGELFF. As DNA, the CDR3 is TGTGCCAGTACCCTATACAGGGGGAGCACCGGGGAGCTGTTTTTT.

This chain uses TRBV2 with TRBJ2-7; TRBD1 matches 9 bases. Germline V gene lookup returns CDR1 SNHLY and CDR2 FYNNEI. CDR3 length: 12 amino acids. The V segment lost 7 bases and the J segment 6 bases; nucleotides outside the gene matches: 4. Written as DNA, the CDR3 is TGTGCCAGCACGGGACAGGGTGGCGAGCAGTACTTC. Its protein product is CASTGQGGEQYF. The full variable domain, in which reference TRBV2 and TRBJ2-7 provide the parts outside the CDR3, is EPEVTQTPSHQVTQMGQEVILRCVPISNHLYFYWYRQILGQKVEFLVSFYNNEISEKSEIFDDQFSVERPDGSNFTLKIRSTKLEDSAMYFCASTGQGGEQYFGPGTRLTVT.

Written as DNA, the CDR3 is TGTGCCAGTAGTATCCGGGGTTACAATGAGCAGTTCTTC. This codes for CASSIRGYNEQFF. The chain is built from TRBV19 and TRBJ2-1; D is possibly TRBD2 (5 bases). The CDR3 contains 13 residues. Deletions cut 3 bases from V and 4 bases from J, with 7 bases between. The germline gives CDR1 LNHDA, CDR2 SQIVND (reference sequence).

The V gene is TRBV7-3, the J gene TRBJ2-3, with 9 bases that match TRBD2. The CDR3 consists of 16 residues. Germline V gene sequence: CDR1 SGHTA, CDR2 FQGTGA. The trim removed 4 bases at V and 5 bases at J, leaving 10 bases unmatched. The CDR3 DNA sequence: TGTGCCAGCAGCTCTATAGCGGGAGAAGCCAGAGATACGCAGTATTTT. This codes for CASSSIAGEARDTQYF.

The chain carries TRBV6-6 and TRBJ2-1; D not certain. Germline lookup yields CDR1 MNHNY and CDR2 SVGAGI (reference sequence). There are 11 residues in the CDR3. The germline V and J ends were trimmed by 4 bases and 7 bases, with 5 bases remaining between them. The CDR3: CASSLPNEQFF. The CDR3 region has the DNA TGTGCCAGCAGTTTACCAAATGAGCAGTTCTTC.